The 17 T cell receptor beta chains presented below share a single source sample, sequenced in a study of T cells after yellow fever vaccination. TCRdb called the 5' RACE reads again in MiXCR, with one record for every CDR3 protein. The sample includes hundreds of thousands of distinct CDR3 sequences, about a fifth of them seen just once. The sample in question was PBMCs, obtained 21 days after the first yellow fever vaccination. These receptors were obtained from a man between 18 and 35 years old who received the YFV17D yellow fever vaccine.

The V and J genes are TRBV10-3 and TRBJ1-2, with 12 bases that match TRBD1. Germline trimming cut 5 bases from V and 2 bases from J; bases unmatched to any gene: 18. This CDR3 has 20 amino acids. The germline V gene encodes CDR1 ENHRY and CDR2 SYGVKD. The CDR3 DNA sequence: TGTGCCATCAGTCCGGGACAGGGGGCTAACCCCGCCCAAGGAAACTATGGCTACACCTTC. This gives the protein CAISPGQGANPAQGNYGYTF.

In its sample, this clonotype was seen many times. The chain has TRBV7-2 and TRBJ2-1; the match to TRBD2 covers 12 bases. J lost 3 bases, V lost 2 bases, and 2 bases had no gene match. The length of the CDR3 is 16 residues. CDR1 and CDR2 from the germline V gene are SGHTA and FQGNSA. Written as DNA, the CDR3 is TGTGCCAGCAGCTTAACTAGCGGGGGGTACTACAATGAGCAGTTCTTC. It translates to CASSLTSGGYYNEQFF.

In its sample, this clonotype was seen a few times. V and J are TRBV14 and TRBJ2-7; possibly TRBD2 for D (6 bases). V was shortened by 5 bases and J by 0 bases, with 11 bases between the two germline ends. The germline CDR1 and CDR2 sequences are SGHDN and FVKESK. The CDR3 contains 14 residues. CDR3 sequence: CASSSGLHSYEQYF. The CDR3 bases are TGTGCCAGCAGCTCCGGACTACACTCCTACGAGCAGTACTTC.

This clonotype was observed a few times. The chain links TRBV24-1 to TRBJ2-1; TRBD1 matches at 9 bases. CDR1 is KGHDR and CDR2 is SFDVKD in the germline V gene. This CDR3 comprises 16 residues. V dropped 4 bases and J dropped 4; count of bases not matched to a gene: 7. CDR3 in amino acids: CATSEAGQGWYNEQFF. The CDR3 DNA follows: TGTGCCACCAGTGAAGCTGGACAGGGGTGGTACAATGAGCAGTTCTTC.

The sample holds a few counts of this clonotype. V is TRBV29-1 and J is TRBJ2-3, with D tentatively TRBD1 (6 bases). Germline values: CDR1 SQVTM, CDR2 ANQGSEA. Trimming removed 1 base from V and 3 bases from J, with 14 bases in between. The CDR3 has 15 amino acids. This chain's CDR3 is CSVEGQTGPTDTQYF. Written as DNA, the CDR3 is TGCAGCGTTGAAGGACAGACAGGACCAACAGATACGCAGTATTTT.

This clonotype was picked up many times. The CDR3 sequence: CASSYSGSGGADTQYF. In nucleotides, the CDR3 is TGTGCCAGCAGTTACTCTGGAAGCGGGGGGGCGGATACGCAGTATTTT. V usage is TRBV6-5 and J usage is TRBJ2-3, with 10 bases identical to TRBD2. Germline V gene lookup returns CDR1 MNHEY and CDR2 SVGAGI. Trimming took 0 bases from V and 6 from J; bases not matched to a gene: 6. The CDR3 is 16 residues long.

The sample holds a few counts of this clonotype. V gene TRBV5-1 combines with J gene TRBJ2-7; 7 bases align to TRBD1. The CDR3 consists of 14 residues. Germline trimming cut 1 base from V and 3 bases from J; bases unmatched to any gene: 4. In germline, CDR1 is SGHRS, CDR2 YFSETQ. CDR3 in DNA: TGCGCCAGCAGCTTGACAGGGGATTACTACGAGCAGTACTTC. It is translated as CASSLTGDYYEQYF.

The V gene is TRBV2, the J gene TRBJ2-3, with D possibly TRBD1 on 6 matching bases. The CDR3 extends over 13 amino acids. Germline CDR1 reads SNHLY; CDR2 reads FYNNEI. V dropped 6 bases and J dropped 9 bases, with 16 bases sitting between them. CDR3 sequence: CASRRGILGTQYF. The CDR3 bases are TGTGCCAGCAGGAGGGGGATCCTCGGGACGCAGTATTTT.

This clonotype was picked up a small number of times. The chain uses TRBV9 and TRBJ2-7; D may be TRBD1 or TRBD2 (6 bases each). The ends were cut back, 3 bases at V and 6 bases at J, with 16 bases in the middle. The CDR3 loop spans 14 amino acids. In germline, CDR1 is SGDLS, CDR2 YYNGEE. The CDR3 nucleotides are TGTGCCAGCAGCGCTCGGGGGCAGGGGATCGAGCAGTACTTC. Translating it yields CASSARGQGIEQYF. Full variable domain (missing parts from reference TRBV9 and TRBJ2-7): DSGVTQTPKHLITATGQRVTLRCSPRSGDLSVYWYQQSLDQGLQFLIQYYNGEERAKGNILERFSAQQFPDLHSELNLSSLELGDSALYFCASSARGQGIEQYFGPGTRLTVT.

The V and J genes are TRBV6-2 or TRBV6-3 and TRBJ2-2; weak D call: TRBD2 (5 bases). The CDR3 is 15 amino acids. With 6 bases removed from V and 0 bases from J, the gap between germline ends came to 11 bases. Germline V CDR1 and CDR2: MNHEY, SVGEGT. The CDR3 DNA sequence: TGTGCCAGCAGCAACGTGAGGGCGAACACCGGGGAGCTGTTTTTT. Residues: CASSNVRANTGELFF.

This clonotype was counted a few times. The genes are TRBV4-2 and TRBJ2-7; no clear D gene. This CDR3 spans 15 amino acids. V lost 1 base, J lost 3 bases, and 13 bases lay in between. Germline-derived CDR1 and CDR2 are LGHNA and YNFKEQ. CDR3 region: CASSQVAPENYEQYF. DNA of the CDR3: TGTGCCAGCAGCCAAGTGGCACCCGAGAACTACGAGCAGTACTTC.

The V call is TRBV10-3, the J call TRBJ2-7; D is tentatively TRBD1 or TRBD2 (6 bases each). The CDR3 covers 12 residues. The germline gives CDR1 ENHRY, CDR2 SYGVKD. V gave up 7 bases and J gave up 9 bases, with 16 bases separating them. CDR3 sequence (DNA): TGTGCCATCACACGGATAGGGGGGACGCAGTACGTC. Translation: CAITRIGGTQYV.

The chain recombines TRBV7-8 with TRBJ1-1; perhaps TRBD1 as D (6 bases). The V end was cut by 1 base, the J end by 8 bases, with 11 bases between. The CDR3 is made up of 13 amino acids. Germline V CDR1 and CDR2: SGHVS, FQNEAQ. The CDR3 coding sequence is TGTGCCAGCAGCTTAGTTGGGGGCTTGGAAGCTTTCTTT. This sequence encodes CASSLVGGLEAFF.

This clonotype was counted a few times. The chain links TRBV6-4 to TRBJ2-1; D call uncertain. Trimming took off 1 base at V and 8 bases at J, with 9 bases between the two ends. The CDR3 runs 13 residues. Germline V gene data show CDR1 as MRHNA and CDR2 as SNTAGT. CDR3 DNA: TGTGCCAGCAGTGACTTAGTGGGCCATGAGCAGTTCTTC. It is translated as CASSDLVGHEQFF.

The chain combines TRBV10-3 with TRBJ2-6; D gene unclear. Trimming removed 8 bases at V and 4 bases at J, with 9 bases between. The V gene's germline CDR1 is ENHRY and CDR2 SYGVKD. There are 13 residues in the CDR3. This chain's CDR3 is CAIYEPGANVLTF. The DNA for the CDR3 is TGTGCCATCTACGAGCCAGGGGCCAACGTCCTGACTTTC.

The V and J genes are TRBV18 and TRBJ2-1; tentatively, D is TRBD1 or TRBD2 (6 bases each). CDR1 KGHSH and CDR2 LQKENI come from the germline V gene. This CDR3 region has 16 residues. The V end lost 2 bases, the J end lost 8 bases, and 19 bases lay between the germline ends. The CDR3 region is CASSPAFGGGYDEQFF. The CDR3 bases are TGTGCCAGCTCACCAGCTTTCGGGGGCGGGTACGATGAGCAGTTCTTC.

CDR3 nucleotide sequence: TGCGCCAGCACTAGGCAGGACAAAACCTACGAGCAGTACTTC. Residues: CASTRQDKTYEQYF. The chain recombines TRBV10-2 with TRBJ2-7; TRBD1 might be the D (5 bases). CDR3 length: 14 residues. Germline V lookup: CDR1 WSHSY, CDR2 SAAADI. V was clipped by 7 bases and J by 2 bases, with 15 bases between them.